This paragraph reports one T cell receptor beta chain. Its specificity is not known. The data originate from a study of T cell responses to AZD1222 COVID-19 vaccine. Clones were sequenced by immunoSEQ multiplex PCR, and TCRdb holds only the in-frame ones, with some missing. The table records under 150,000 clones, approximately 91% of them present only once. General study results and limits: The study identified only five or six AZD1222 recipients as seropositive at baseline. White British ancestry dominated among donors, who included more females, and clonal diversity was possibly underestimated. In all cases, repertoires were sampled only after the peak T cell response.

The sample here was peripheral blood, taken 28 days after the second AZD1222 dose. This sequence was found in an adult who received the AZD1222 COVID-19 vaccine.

The CDR3 region has the DNA TGTGCCAGAGGGGGTAGGGGACAGGACCTATTAGGGGCTAATGAAAAACTGTTTTTT. As protein: CARGGRGQDLLGANEKLFF. The gene calls are TRBV19 and TRBJ1-4; 8 bases fit TRBD1. V was pared by 9 bases and J by 3 bases, with 21 bases of the junction left unmatched. Germline CDR1 reads LNHDA; CDR2 reads SQIVND (reference sequence). The CDR3 runs 19 residues.